This T cell receptor (beta chain) was sequenced for a study of blood T cell repertoires in COVID-19. For the study at large: From T cells, B-cell-depleted T cells, or PBMCs came the material, which was cDNA or gDNA.

Germline V lookup: CDR1 MDHEN, CDR2 SYDVKM. The CDR3 covers 15 residues. V gave up 6 bases and J gave up 7 bases, with 19 bases separating them. Original processing methods: Using reference gene primer amplification, nucleated cell counts were estimated. Some clones are missing from TCRdb's copy, which holds only in-frame ones; the method was immunoSEQ multiplex PCR. The V and J calls and clone size are taken from that table; D and trimming were inferred from the DNA. The sample lists approximately 160,000 clones, 70% to 80% occurring once. The material sequenced was peripheral blood. The TCR was taken from a man between 60 and 75 years old with acute or convalescent COVID-19. The chain has TRBV28 and TRBJ1-5; D is unresolved. The chain's CDR3 is CASSPMSPGGQPQHF. In DNA form, the CDR3 reads TGTGCCAGCAGCCCCATGTCGCCAGGAGGGCAGCCCCAGCATTTT.